This TCR beta chain came from a study of T cells in Graves' hyperthyroidism and ophthalmopathy (dated by TCRdb to between 2018 and 2021). In the study overall: Peripheral blood was collected at initial diagnosis, before any treatment. An independent validation cohort of some 18 hyperthyroidism patients and roughly 16 patients who later progressed to ophthalmopathy tested prospective prediction of ophthalmopathy. The roughly 91 discovery patients were randomly split 7:3 into training and test sets. TCR Vbeta CDR3 sequencing of some 140 peripheral blood samples (over 40 ophthalmopathy, under 80 hyperthyroidism and approximately 17 progressor patients) is reported in the paper. In several Graves' hyperthyroidism patients, the study also compared T-cell repertoires from thyroid tissue with T-cell repertoires from blood. A discovery cohort of around 100 patients, fewer than 50 with Graves' ophthalmopathy and 55 to 60 with stable Graves' hyperthyroidism, was used to find distinguishing TCR V-J signatures. Following sampling, methimazole starting at 30 mg daily was given to hyperthyroidism patients, and high-dose intravenous methylprednisolone was given to ophthalmopathy patients.

This clonotype was seen only a few times. Its antigen remains undetermined. There are no base qualities to consult, and no much larger clone falls within one base. Including cysteine and phenylalanine, the CDR3 has 17 amino acids. Only the CDR3 DNA is retained, 51 bases long and in frame from the first base. V trim: 5 bases; J trim: 5 bases; unmatched bases: 14. For CDR1 and CDR2, the germline V gene (reference sequence) lists SEHNR and FQNEAQ. A patient counted as having stable Graves' hyperthyroidism if no progression to ophthalmopathy occurred over 18 months of follow-up. Hyperthyroidism patients were newly diagnosed, had a disease duration of under 2 months, and were aged 18 to 65 years. Any patient with an uncontrolled infection, another autoimmune disease, pregnancy or lactation was excluded. Diagnoses relied on clinical symptoms, serum thyroxine and TRAb, thyroid ultrasound and orbital computed tomography. PBMCs were isolated from about 9.2 ml of fresh peripheral blood by Ficoll-Paque density gradient centrifugation. Total RNA was extracted using Trizol reagent, and RNA quality was assessed on an Agilent 2100 Bioanalyzer.

Broad study findings and their caveats: Sample size was not statistically predetermined, and blinding of investigators to group allocation was not performed. In cross-validation, a model built on a 13 V-J signature told ophthalmopathy apart from stable hyperthyroidism with approximately 90% sensitivity and around 83% specificity, and in testing the same model reached 80%/75%. In validation, the model predicted progression to ophthalmopathy with approximately 71% sensitivity and 72% to 85% specificity, a median of about 6 months before onset. Most expanded thyroid clonotypes (frequency above 0.001) were also detected in blood, suggesting blood repertoires may reflect thyroid immune responses.

TCR beta CDR3 regions were amplified from RNA transcripts. The TCR CDR3 was subjected to a first round of RT-PCR using the HTBI primer set and the Qiagen OneStep RT-PCR kit. Libraries were constructed in a second round of multiplex PCR, after which size selection and purification were performed. Sequencing of the libraries was done on an Illumina HiSeq2000 using paired-end 100 bp reads. On the study's bioinformatics: SOAPnuke was used to process the raw data, with reads discarded if the reads contained adapters or uncalled bases, had a mean Phred below 15, or lacked an exact constant-primer or identifier match. COPE v1.2.5 was used to merge the high-quality paired reads, and each unique nucleotide sequence was defined as a clonotype. Clonotypes were aligned to IMGT TRBV, TRBD and TRBJ reference segments using MiTCR v1.1. Analysis was restricted to V-J combinations with a frequency above 0.0001, which covered roughly 99% of repertoires. A TCS score was defined as the ratio between F50 (clonal expansion) and ExV (chaos), using BLOSUM62-based TCRdist between CDR3 peptides within each V-J. Welch's t-statistics and random forest reduced roughly 500 V-J features to some 14, which were used in a naive Bayes classifier (R e1071). Clones were called with MiXCR by TCRdb after fastp trimmed the public reads at Q25, and only in-frame beta chains were retained. Rows with a matching CDR3 protein are joined into one entry that keeps the most common DNA and genes. TCRdb assigned the V and J calls; the authors' analysis was not used. The sample table contains around 300,000 distinct CDR3 sequences; only one count was recorded for over 11% of them. The top ten clones comprise 20% to 25% of the sample.

The TCR sequence derives from a young woman with Graves' hyperthyroidism. The specimen sequenced was blood. Recombination connected TRBV7-9 to TRBJ2-2; 7 bases in between match TRBD2. The DNA sequence is as follows: TGTGCCAGCAGCCCTGTGGGAGGGGCCTCGGATACCGGGGAGCTGTTTTTT. It encodes CASSPVGGASDTGELFF.